This T cell receptor beta chain was retrieved from a study of CD8 T cells in ankylosing spondylitis. TCRdb fed the 5' RACE reads into MiXCR, producing one record per CDR3 protein. The table has over 75,000 distinct CDR3 sequences, roughly 9.6% seen once. Study-wide findings and caveats: What seemed typical of ankylosing spondylitis blood was a TCR beta motif built from eight highly homologous variants. Significant enrichment of disease-linked clones was reportedly seen in matched ankylosing spondylitis synovial fluid. With a CD8+ phenotype, disease-linked clones were relatively rare in peripheral blood. Previously reported in reactive arthritis synovial fluid and blood were some of the motif variants.

This clonotype was detected only a few times. The antigen is undetermined. Input material: blood, either unsorted or a sorted T cell fraction (not recorded which). The TCR was taken from a male donor with ankylosing spondylitis or in good health (not recorded which).

The DNA for the CDR3 is TGTGCCAGCAGCCCCTACGCCGCGGGTTCCACAGATACGCAGTATTTT. Its protein is CASSPYAAGSTDTQYF. The chain employs TRBV4-2 and TRBJ2-3; TRBD2 might be the D (5 bases). CDR3 length: 16 amino acids. The V gene lost 4 bases and the J gene lost 2 bases, with 16 bases spanning the gap. CDR1 and CDR2 from the germline V gene are LGHNA and YNFKEQ.